The 5 T cell receptor beta chains presented below share a single source sample, sequenced in a study of tumor-infiltrating lymphocytes in localized non-small cell lung cancer. Measured with immunoSEQ multiplex PCR; TCRdb has only the in-frame clones, and not every one. Of a few thousand clones in the sample, about 60% were seen once. Sequencing used uninvolved lung tissue not adjacent to the tumor. Receptor source: a human donor with non-small cell lung cancer.

This rearrangement joins TRBV11-2 to TRBJ2-5; 7 nucleotides align to TRBD1. CDR3 length: 12 residues. With V trimmed by 5 bases and J by 4 bases, 1 base remained unmatched. Germline V CDR1 and CDR2: SGHAT, FQNNGV. For the CDR3, the DNA is TGTGCCAGCAGCGACAGGGTAGAGACCCAGTACTTC. Protein product: CASSDRVETQYF. The variable domain in full, completed from reference TRBV11-2 and TRBJ2-5, reads EAGVAQSPRYKIIEKRQSVAFWCNPISGHATLYWYQQILGQGPKLLIQFQNNGVVDDSQLPKDRFSAERLKGVDSTLKIQPAKLEDSAVYLCASSDRVETQYFGPGTRLLVL.

The chain combines TRBV4-1 with TRBJ1-2, with D unresolved. Looked up from germline, CDR1 is MGHRA and CDR2 is YSYEKL. Trimming left V 1 base short and J 5 bases short, with 8 bases between. CDR3 length: 13 amino acids. In DNA, the CDR3 is TGCGCCAGCAGCCAAGGGATAGGGTATGGCTACACCTTC. This codes for CASSQGIGYGYTF.

The genes are TRBV27 and TRBJ2-7; 7 bases line up with TRBD2. The length of the CDR3 is 19 residues. Germline V lookup: CDR1 MNHEY, CDR2 SMNVEV (reference sequence). The J segment lost 2 bases and the V segment lost 2 bases, leaving 18 bases of the junction unmatched. DNA for the CDR3: TGTGCCAGCAGTTTAAGCGGTGGACTAGAGGTCGGACTAGCCTACGAGCAGTACTTC. Amino acids: CASSLSGGLEVGLAYEQYF.

In this sample, this clone turned up a few times. This chain joins TRBV5-1 and TRBJ1-2; D might be TRBD1 (6 bases). CDR1 and CDR2 from the germline V gene are SGHRS and YFSETQ. V lost 1 base, J lost 6 bases, and 10 bases lay in between. This CDR3 comprises 13 residues. CDR3 DNA: TGCGCCAGCAGCTTGACAGGGCCCCATGGCTACACCTTC. It is translated as CASSLTGPHGYTF. Filled out from reference TRBV5-1 and TRBJ1-2, the complete variable domain reads KAGVTQTPRYLIKTRGQQVTLSCSPISGHRSVSWYQQTPGQGLQFLFEYFSETQRNKGNFPGRFSGRQFSNSRSEMNVSTLELGDSALYLCASSLTGPHGYTFGSGTRLTVV.

V usage is TRBV30 and J usage is TRBJ2-3; 10 bases map to TRBD2. The CDR3 totals 14 residues. With 4 bases clipped from V and 3 bases from J, the junction kept 4 bases outside the gene matches. The germline V gene encodes CDR1 GTSNPN and CDR2 SVGIG (reference sequence). The CDR3 region has the DNA TGTGCCTGGAACCCTAGCGGGGGAACAGATACGCAGTATTTT. Translating it yields CAWNPSGGTDTQYF.